This T cell receptor beta chain stems from a study of T cells after yellow fever vaccination. Study-level results: Clonotypes appearing in both CD4 and CD8 compartments existed, and their share was small.

A single record per CDR3 protein comes from TCRdb applying MiXCR to the 5' RACE reads. Here the sample spans under 550,000 distinct CDR3 sequences, roughly a fifth being singletons. CDR3 size: 14 residues. Per the germline V gene, CDR1 is SGHTA and CDR2 is FQGTGA. This clonotype was picked up one time. The antigen remains undetermined. The junction differs from germline at one of its ends, possibly a read error. This sample comprised PBMCs, obtained about 20 days after the first yellow fever vaccination. This clonotype was sampled from a man aged 18 to 35 who received the YFV17D yellow fever vaccine. The V and J genes are TRBV7-3 and TRBJ2-3; D perhaps matches TRBD1 (6 bases). CDR3 sequence: CARSSQGFTDTQYF. The CDR3 DNA reads TGTGCCAGGAGCTCACAGGGATTCACAGATACGCAGTATTTT.